This record covers a single T cell receptor (beta chain). No antigen is known for it. The entry originates in a study of post-analysis software for immune sequencing data. At the level of the study: Clinical courses comprised relapsing-remitting, secondary progressive and progressive-relapsing multiple sclerosis.

CDR1 and CDR2 from the germline V gene are SGHRS and YFSETQ. V was clipped by 4 bases and J by 0 bases, with 10 bases between them. CDR3 length: 14 amino acids. Study-wide results and limits: There were five TRBV segments more frequent in patients than controls, and TRBV5-6, TRBV5-1 and TRBV20-1 were among them. Patients with multiple sclerosis recorded significantly lower normalized Chao1 diversity than controls, the study found.

Sequencing libraries made from TCR beta cDNA carried unique molecular identifiers. TCRdb re-analysed the PCR reads in MiXCR, keeping a single row per CDR3 protein. This table holds 430,000 or so distinct CDR3 sequences, roughly 40% found once. The chain uses TRBV5-1 and TRBJ1-1, with D tentatively TRBD1 (5 bases). This receptor was taken from a girl aged 2 to 9 with multiple sclerosis. Sequencing was done on a sample of blood. The CDR3: CASSGGHLNTEAFF. Written as DNA, the CDR3 is TGCGCCAGCAGCGGTGGACACCTGAACACTGAAGCTTTCTTT. Combining the CDR3 with reference TRBV5-1 and TRBJ1-1 gives the whole variable domain KAGVTQTPRYLIKTRGQQVTLSCSPISGHRSVSWYQQTPGQGLQFLFEYFSETQRNKGNFPGRFSGRQFSNSRSEMNVSTLELGDSALYLCASSGGHLNTEAFFGQGTRLTVV.